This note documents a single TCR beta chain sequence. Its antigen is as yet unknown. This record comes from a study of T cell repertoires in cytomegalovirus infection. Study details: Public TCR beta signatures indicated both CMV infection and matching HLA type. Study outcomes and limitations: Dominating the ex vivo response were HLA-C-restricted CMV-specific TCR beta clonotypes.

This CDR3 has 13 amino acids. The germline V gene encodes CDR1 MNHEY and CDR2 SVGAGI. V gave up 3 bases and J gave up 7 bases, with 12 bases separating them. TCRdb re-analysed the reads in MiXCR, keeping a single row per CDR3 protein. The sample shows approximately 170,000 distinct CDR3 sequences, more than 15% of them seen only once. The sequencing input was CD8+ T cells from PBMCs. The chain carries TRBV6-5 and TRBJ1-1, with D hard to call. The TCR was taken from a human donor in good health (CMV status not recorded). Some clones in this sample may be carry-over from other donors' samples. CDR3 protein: CASSYQNRGEAFF. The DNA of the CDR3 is TGTGCCAGCAGTTATCAGAACCGTGGTGAAGCTTTCTTT.